A selection of T cell receptor beta chains follows, all from one sample in a study of blood T cell repertoires in COVID-19. This table comes from immunoSEQ multiplex PCR, and its TCRdb copy is limited to in-frame clones, with some not included. In the table there are over 300,000 clones, more than 70% of which are singletons. The sequencing sample was made of peripheral blood. These receptors were collected from a man between 18 and 35 years old who had recovered from COVID-19. Both conserved end residues are part of each CDR3. Each record gives: J gene, clone size, V gene, D gene, CDR3 DNA, CDR3 protein. D genes are given only for firm matches. Expanded clones get a size class; other rows say once, few or many, or leave the size out.

>TRBJ1-3|NA|TRBV7-6|TRBD1
TGTGCCAGCAGCGTAGACAGGGGGCCCGGAAACACCATATATTTT
CASSVDRGPGNTIYF
>TRBJ1-1|once|TRBV7-2|TRBD1
TGTGCCAGCAGCTTCAGGGACAGGAACACTGAAGCTTTCTTT
CASSFRDRNTEAFF
>TRBJ1-2|NA|TRBV3-1/TRBV3-2|NA
TGTGCCAGCAGCCAAGAAGGGGGTAACGGCTACACCTTC
CASSQEGGNGYTF
>TRBJ2-2|NA|TRBV5-1|NA
TGCGCCAGCACCAGTAACACCGGGGAGCTGTTTTTT
CASTSNTGELFF
>TRBJ2-5|NA|TRBV3-1/TRBV3-2|TRBD1
TGTGCCAGCAGCCAAGGCTTTCCGGGACAGGTTGCAGAGACCCAGTACTTC
CASSQGFPGQVAETQYF
>TRBJ2-2|NA|TRBV7-6|TRBD2
TGTGCCAGCAGCTTAATGGCGGGGGGGACGAACACCGGGGAGCTGTTTTTT
CASSLMAGGTNTGELFF
>TRBJ2-7|once|TRBV5-6|TRBD1
TGTGCCAGCAGCTCTCTCGGGACAGGCGACCCCTACGAGCAGTACTTC
CASSSLGTGDPYEQYF
>TRBJ2-3|NA|TRBV9|TRBD1
TGTGCCAGCAGCGTGCAGGGGGTTCGAGCAGATACGCAGTATTTT
CASSVQGVRADTQYF
>TRBJ2-1|NA|TRBV4-2|NA
TGTGCCAGCAGCCAAGATACGACAGCCCCAGCCCACAATGAGCAGTTCTTC
CASSQDTTAPAHNEQFF
>TRBJ1-1|once|TRBV10-2|NA
TGCGCCAGCAGTGAGTCTGCAGGGGTCTCAGCTTTCTTT
CASSESAGVSAFF
>TRBJ2-2|NA|TRBV3-1/TRBV3-2|TRBD1
TGTGCCAGCAGCCAGCCGGGACAGGGGGCCGCCGGGGAGCTGTTTTTT
CASSQPGQGAAGELFF
>TRBJ2-5|NA|TRBV6-6|TRBD2
TGTGCCAGCAGCCTAACTAGCGGGGAAGAGACCCAGTACTTC
CASSLTSGEETQYF
>TRBJ2-3|NA|TRBV4-2|TRBD1
TGTGCCAGCAGCCAAGACGCGACAGGGTCAACAGATACGCAGTATTTT
CASSQDATGSTDTQYF
>TRBJ2-7|NA|TRBV4-2|NA
TGTGCCAGCAGCCACGAAGGGGGCGAGCAGTACTTC
CASSHEGGEQYF
>TRBJ2-5|NA|TRBV9|TRBD2
TGTGCCAGCAGCGAGGGAGCGGGAGGGGCCAAGGAGACCCAGTACTTC
CASSEGAGGAKETQYF
>TRBJ1-1|NA|TRBV20-1|NA
TGCAGTACTAGTGAGGGAGGGGACACTGAAGCTTTCTTT
CSTSEGGDTEAFF